What follows describes a single T cell receptor beta chain. The entry originates in a study of T cell responses to AZD1222 COVID-19 vaccine. The protocol was immunoSEQ multiplex PCR, while the TCRdb copy is restricted to in-frame clones and leaves out a portion. The sample lists some 110,000 clones; 75% to 90% were seen once. The CDR3 loop spans 14 amino acids. The germline V gene has CDR1 SGHNT and CDR2 YENEEA. V lost 5 bases and J 2 bases, leaving 9 bases between the germline ends. The V and J genes are TRBV11-3 and TRBJ2-2; the D gene is possibly TRBD1 (6 bases). The clonotype originates from an adult in good health. The specimen was peripheral blood, collected on day 0 of AZD1222 vaccination. In nucleotides, the CDR3 is TGTGCCAGCAGCATGGACAGAAACACCGGGGAGCTGTTTTTT. Residues: CASSMDRNTGELFF.